This TCR beta chain was documented in a study of cytomegalovirus exposure and HLA in healthy donors. General study points: A later analysis by the authors found several of the most significant clusters apparently linked to common viral pathogens. Associated with cytomegalovirus, according to the listing, were 150 to 200 TCR beta chains. Association of a missense DCLRE1C variant with TCR beta V- and J-gene trimming was reported in a later analysis.

As regards this clone: What it recognizes is unknown.

The PCR used 60 Vbeta and 13 Jbeta primers. Only in-frame clones appear in the TCRdb table, and some are missing; sequencing was by immunoSEQ multiplex PCR. The repertoire consists of approximately 190,000 clones, with roughly four fifths occurring once and the leading ten covering under 0.9%. Trimming shortened V by 0 bases and J by 3 bases, and 9 bases separated the two germline ends. The CDR3 covers 14 residues. Per the germline V gene, CDR1 is SGDLS and CDR2 is YYNGEE. The origin of this receptor is a young woman in good health and CMV-seronegative. This chain connects TRBV9 to TRBJ2-5, with D possibly matching TRBD2 (5 bases). Sequenced material: PBMCs. In nucleotides, the CDR3 is TGTGCCAGCAGCGTAGGATACGGGAAAGAGACCCAGTACTTC. Translated: CASSVGYGKETQYF.